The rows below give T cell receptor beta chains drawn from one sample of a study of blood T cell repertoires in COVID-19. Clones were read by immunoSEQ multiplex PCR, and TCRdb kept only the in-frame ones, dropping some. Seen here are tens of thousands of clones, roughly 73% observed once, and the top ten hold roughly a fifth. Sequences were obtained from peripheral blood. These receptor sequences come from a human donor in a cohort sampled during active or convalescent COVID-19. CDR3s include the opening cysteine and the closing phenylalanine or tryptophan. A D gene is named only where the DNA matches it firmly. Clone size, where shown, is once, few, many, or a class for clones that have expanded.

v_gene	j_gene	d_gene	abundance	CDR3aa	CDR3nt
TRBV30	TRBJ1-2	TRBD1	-	CAWSVGTANYGYTF	TGTGCCTGGAGTGTCGGGACAGCCAACTATGGCTACACCTTC
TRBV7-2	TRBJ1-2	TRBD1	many	CASSLATTGDGYGYTF	TGTGCCAGCAGCTTAGCGACGACAGGGGACGGGTATGGCTACACCTTC
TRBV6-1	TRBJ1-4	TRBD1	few	CASSDMGQGLANEKLFF	TGTGCCAGCAGTGATATGGGACAGGGTTTGGCTAATGAAAAACTGTTTTTT
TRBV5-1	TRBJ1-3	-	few	CASSPSGNTIYF	TGCGCCAGCAGCCCTTCCGGAAACACCATATATTTT
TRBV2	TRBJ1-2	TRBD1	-	CASTATGTVGYTF	TGTGCCAGCACCGCCACCGGGACAGTGGGCTACACCTTC
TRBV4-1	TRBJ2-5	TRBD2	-	CASSAIGLGETQYF	TGCGCCAGCAGCGCCATAGGACTAGGAGAGACCCAGTACTTC
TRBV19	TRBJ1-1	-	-	CASRMGGWMNTEAFF	TGTGCCAGTAGAATGGGGGGATGGATGAACACTGAAGCTTTCTTT
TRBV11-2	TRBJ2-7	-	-	CASSASGAADYEQYF	TGTGCCAGCAGCGCTAGTGGGGCGGCAGACTACGAGCAGTACTTC
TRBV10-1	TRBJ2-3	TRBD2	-	CASSGVLAGDITDTQYF	TGCGCCAGCAGTGGGGTACTAGCGGGAGATATAACAGATACGCAGTATTTT
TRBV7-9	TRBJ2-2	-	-	CASTSLGTPNTGELFF	TGTGCCAGCACATCCCTAGGGACTCCGAACACCGGGGAGCTGTTTTTT
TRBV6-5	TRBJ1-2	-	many	CASSRLTGLNYGYTF	TGTGCCAGCAGTCGTCTTACAGGGTTAAACTATGGCTACACCTTC
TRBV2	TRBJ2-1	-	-	CASSDGTSHPYNEQFF	TGTGCCAGCAGCGACGGGACTTCTCACCCGTACAATGAGCAGTTCTTC
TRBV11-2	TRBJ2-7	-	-	CASSPEDFYYEQYF	TGTGCCAGCAGCCCCGAGGACTTCTACTACGAGCAGTACTTC
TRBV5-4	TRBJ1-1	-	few	CASIPFAGFKTEAFF	TGTGCCAGCATTCCTTTTGCAGGGTTCAAAACTGAAGCTTTCTTT
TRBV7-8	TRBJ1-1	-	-	CASSLGHPGANTEAFF	TGTGCCAGCAGCTTAGGTCACCCAGGTGCGAACACTGAAGCTTTCTTT
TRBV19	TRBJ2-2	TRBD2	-	CASSILWREATGELFF	TGTGCCAGTAGTATTTTATGGCGGGAGGCTACCGGGGAGCTGTTTTTT
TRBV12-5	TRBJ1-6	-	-	CASGFPDPGMSNSPLHF	TGTGCTAGTGGTTTTCCGGACCCAGGGATGAGTAATTCACCCCTCCACTTT
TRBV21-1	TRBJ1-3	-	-	CASSTPQAGNTIYF	TGTGCCAGCAGCACCCCCCAGGCTGGAAACACCATATATTTT
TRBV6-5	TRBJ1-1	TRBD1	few	CASSKQGQGHTEAFF	TGTGCCAGCAGTAAGCAAGGACAGGGACACACTGAAGCTTTCTTT
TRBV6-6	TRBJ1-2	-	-	CASSYYRHNYGYTF	TGTGCCAGCAGTTACTACCGACATAACTATGGCTACACCTTC
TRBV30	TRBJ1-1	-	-	CAWSLMGGMATEAFF	TGTGCCTGGAGCCTAATGGGGGGGATGGCCACTGAAGCTTTCTTT
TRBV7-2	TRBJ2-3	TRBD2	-	CASSFEWTSGRTDTQYF	TGTGCCAGCAGCTTCGAATGGACTAGCGGGAGAACAGATACGCAGTATTTT
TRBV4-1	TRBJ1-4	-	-	CASSQGRGNEKLFF	TGCGCCAGCAGCCAAGGGAGGGGTAATGAAAAACTGTTTTTT
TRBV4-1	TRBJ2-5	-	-	CASSQDPTRRGTQYF	TGCGCCAGCAGCCAAGATCCGACTAGGCGTGGGACCCAGTACTTC
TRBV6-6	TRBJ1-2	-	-	CASSYLAGSGYTF	TGTGCCAGCAGTTACCTAGCAGGCAGTGGCTACACCTTC
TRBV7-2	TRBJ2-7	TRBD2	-	CASSSRLAGKTEQYF	TGTGCCAGCAGCTCGCGACTAGCGGGGAAAACAGAGCAGTACTTC
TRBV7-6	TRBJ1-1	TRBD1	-	CASSSSGTANTEAFF	TGTGCCAGCAGCTCATCAGGGACAGCGAACACTGAAGCTTTCTTT
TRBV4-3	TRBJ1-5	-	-	CASSQGPGQVNQPQHF	TGCGCCAGCAGCCAGGGACCGGGACAAGTAAATCAGCCCCAGCATTTT
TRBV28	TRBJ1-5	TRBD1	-	CASSGRGVASNQPQHF	TGTGCCAGCAGTGGCAGGGGGGTTGCAAGCAATCAGCCCCAGCATTTT
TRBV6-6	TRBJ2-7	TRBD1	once	CASSATGGAYEQYF	TGTGCCAGCAGCGCGACAGGGGGGGCCTACGAGCAGTACTTC
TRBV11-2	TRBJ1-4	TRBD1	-	CASSGIKGRGREKLFF	TGTGCCAGCAGCGGGATCAAGGGCAGGGGGCGTGAAAAACTGTTTTTT
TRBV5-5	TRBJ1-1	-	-	CASVWGQGNTEAFF	TGTGCCAGCGTCTGGGGCCAGGGGAATACTGAAGCTTTCTTT
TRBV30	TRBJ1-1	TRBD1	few	CAWDPGQGITEAFF	TGTGCCTGGGACCCGGGACAGGGGATCACTGAAGCTTTCTTT
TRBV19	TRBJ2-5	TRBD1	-	CASSNPTGTLSKAAQYF	TGTGCCAGTAGTAACCCGACAGGGACCCTCTCGAAAGCGGCCCAGTACTTC
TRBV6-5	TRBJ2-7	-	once	CASSYKTGEGYEQYF	TGTGCCAGCAGTTATAAGACAGGGGAGGGTTACGAGCAGTACTTC
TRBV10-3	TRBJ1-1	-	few	CAIKGASSPLTNTEAFF	TGTGCCATCAAAGGGGCCAGTAGCCCCCTAACGAACACTGAAGCTTTCTTT
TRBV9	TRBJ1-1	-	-	CASSATDSVRAFF	TGTGCCAGCAGCGCAACAGACAGCGTCAGAGCTTTCTTT
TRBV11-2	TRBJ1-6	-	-	CASSSPREGSPLHF	TGTGCCAGCAGCTCCCCCCGGGAAGGTTCACCCCTCCACTTT
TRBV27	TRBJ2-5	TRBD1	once	CASSRQATGGERTQYF	TGTGCCAGCAGTCGACAAGCGACAGGGGGCGAACGCACCCAGTACTTC
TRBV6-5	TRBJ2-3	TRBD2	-	CASSYLAGKPDTQYF	TGTGCCAGCAGTTACCTAGCGGGGAAGCCAGATACGCAGTATTTT
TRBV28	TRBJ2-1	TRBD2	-	CASSLEGLAGINEQFF	TGTGCCAGCAGTTTAGAAGGACTAGCGGGAATCAATGAGCAGTTCTTC
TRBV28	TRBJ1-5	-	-	CASCLMQASNQPQHF	TGTGCCAGCTGCCTAATGCAGGCTAGCAATCAGCCCCAGCATTTT
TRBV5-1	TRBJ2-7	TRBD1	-	CASRGQISYEQYF	TGCGCCAGCAGGGGACAGATCTCCTACGAGCAGTACTTC
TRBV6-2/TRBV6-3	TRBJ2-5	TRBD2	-	CASSRTSGRAEETQYF	TGTGCCAGCAGTAGAACTAGCGGGAGGGCCGAGGAGACCCAGTACTTC
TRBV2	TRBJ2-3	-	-	CASSEGAGAGDTQYF	TGTGCCAGCAGTGAAGGTGCAGGGGCAGGAGATACGCAGTATTTT
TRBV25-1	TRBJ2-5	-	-	CASSAFRSSWTQYF	TGTGCCAGCAGTGCCTTCAGGTCTTCATGGACCCAGTACTTC
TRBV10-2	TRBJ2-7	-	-	CASRPWQAEPYSYEQYF	TGCGCCAGCAGACCTTGGCAGGCAGAGCCTTACTCCTACGAGCAGTACTTC
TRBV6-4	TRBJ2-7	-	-	CASSPSTLAESSYEQYF	TGTGCCAGCTCACCGTCCACTTTAGCGGAGAGCTCCTACGAGCAGTACTTC
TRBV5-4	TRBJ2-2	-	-	CASSLRLDGGELFF	TGTGCCAGCAGCTTGAGACTAGACGGCGGGGAGCTGTTTTTT